This T cell receptor beta chain was sequenced during a study of blood T cell repertoires in COVID-19. Study as a whole: Acute and convalescent COVID-19 samples came from the United States, Italy and Spain.

Per the authors' pipeline: Reference gene primers were amplified, and this amplification served to estimate nucleated cell counts. Some clones are missing from TCRdb's copy, which holds only in-frame ones; the method was immunoSEQ multiplex PCR. V, J and clone size were drawn from that table, and D and trimming were deduced from the DNA. Of roughly 40,000 clones in the sample, more than 75% are singletons; the top ten hold roughly 19%. Germline CDR1 reads SNHLY; CDR2 reads FYNNEI. V lost 6 bases, J lost 4 bases, and 15 bases lay in between. The CDR3 extends over 15 amino acids. This clonotype was sampled from a man between 70 and 80 years old with acute or convalescent COVID-19. The J gene is TRBJ1-4, the V gene TRBV2; D perhaps matches TRBD1 (6 bases). The specimen sequenced was peripheral blood. DNA of the CDR3: TGTGCCAGCAGGCGGGGGGCGTTTGATAATGAAAAACTGTTTTTT. Translated: CASRRGAFDNEKLFF.